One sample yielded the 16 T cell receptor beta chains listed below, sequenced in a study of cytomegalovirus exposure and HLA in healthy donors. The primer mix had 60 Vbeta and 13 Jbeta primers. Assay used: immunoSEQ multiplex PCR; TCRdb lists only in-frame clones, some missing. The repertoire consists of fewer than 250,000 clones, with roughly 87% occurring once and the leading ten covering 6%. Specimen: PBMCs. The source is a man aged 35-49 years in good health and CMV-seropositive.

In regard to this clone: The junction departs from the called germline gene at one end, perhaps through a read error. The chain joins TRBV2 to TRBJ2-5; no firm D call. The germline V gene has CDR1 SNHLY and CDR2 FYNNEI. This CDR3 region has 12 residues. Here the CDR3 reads CASSEAKASNNF. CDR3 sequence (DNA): TGTGCCAGCAGTGAAGCGAAGGCTAGTAATAACTTC.

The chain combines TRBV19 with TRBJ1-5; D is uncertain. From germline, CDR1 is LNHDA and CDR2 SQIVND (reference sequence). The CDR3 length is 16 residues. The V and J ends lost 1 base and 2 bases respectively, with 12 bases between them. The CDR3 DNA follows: TGTGCCAGTAGTATAGCCCCCTTCCCTGGCAATCAGCCCCAGCATTTT. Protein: CASSIAPFPGNQPQHF.

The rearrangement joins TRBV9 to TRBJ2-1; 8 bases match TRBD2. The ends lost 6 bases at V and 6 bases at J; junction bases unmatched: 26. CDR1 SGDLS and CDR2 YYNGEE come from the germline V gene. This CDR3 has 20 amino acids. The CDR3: CASTLEPSGWGLTMGNEQFF. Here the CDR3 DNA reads TGTGCCAGCACCCTAGAACCTAGCGGGTGGGGGCTTACGATGGGCAATGAGCAGTTCTTC. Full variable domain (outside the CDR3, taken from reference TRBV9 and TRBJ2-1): DSGVTQTPKHLITATGQRVTLRCSPRSGDLSVYWYQQSLDQGLQFLIQYYNGEERAKGNILERFSAQQFPDLHSELNLSSLELGDSALYFCASTLEPSGWGLTMGNEQFFGPGTRLTVL.

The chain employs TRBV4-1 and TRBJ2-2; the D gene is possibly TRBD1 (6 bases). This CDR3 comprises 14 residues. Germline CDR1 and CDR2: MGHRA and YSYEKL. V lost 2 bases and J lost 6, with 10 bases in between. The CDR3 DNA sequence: TGCGCCAGCAGCCAATTACAGGGTGCCGGGGAGCTGTTTTTT. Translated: CASSQLQGAGELFF.

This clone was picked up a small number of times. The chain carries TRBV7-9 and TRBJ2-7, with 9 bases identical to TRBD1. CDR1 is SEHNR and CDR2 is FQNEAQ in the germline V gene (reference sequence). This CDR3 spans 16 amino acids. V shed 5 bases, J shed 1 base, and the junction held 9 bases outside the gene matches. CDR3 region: CASSVLPGQGSYEQYV. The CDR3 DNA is TGTGCCAGCAGCGTACTACCGGGACAGGGATCCTACGAGCAGTACGTC.

CDR3 nucleotide sequence: TGTGCCAGCAGCTTCCTGACTAGCGCGGGCACAGATACGCAGTATTTT. It encodes CASSFLTSAGTDTQYF. The chain recombines TRBV5-6 with TRBJ2-3, with 8 bases matching TRBD2. V shed 2 bases, J shed 1 base, and the junction held 6 bases outside the gene matches. Germline loops: CDR1 SGHDT, CDR2 YYEEEE. The CDR3 covers 16 residues.

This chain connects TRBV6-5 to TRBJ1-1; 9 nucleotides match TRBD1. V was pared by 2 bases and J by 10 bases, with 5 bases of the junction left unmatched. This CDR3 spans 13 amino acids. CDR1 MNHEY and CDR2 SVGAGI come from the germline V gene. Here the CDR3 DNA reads TGTGCCAGCAGTTACCGACAGGGGGTCGCAGCTTTCTTT. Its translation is CASSYRQGVAAFF.

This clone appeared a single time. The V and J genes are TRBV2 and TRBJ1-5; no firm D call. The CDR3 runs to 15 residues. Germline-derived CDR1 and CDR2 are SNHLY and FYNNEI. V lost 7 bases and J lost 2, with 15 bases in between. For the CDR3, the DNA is TGTGCCAGCACCTTGGCGGATTTCGGCAATCAGCCCCAGCATTTT. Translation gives CASTLADFGNQPQHF.

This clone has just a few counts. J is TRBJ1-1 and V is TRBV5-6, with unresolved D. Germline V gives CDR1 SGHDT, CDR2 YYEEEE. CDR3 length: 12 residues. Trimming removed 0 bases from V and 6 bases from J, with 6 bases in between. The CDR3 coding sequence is TGTGCCAGCAGCTTGGGAGGGCCTGAAGCTTTCTTT. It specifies CASSLGGPEAFF.

CDR3 DNA: TGTGCCAGCAGATCGGGACAGGGTAAGTTCTTC. This gives the protein CASRSGQGKFF. The rearrangement links TRBV11-2 to TRBJ2-1; 9 positions match TRBD1. V shed 6 bases, J shed 14 bases, and the junction held 5 bases outside the gene matches. CDR3 length: 11 amino acids. Germline V lookup: CDR1 SGHAT, CDR2 FQNNGV. The whole variable domain, remainder taken from reference TRBV11-2 and TRBJ2-1, is EAGVAQSPRYKIIEKRQSVAFWCNPISGHATLYWYQQILGQGPKLLIQFQNNGVVDDSQLPKDRFSAERLKGVDSTLKIQPAKLEDSAVYLCASRSGQGKFFGPGTRLTVL.

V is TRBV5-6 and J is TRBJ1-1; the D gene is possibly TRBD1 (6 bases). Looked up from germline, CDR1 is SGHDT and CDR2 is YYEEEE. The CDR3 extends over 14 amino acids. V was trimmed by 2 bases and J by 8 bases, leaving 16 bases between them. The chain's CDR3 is CASSFVGIQGEAFF. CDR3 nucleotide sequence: TGTGCCAGCAGCTTTGTGGGTATACAGGGAGAAGCTTTCTTT.

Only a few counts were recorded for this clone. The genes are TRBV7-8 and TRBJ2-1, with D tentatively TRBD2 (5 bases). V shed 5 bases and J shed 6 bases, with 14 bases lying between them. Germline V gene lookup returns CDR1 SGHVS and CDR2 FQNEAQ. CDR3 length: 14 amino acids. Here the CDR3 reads CASSPDEGGNEQFF. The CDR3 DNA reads TGTGCCAGCAGCCCAGACGAGGGTGGCAATGAGCAGTTCTTC.

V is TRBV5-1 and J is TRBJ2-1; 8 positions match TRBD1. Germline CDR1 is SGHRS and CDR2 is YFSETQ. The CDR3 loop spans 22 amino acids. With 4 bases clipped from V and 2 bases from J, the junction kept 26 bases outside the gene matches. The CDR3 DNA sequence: TGCGCCAGCAGCCTCTACCCCGACAGGGGACAAGTACGGGAGCTCGCCTACAATGAGCAGTTCTTC. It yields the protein CASSLYPDRGQVRELAYNEQFF.

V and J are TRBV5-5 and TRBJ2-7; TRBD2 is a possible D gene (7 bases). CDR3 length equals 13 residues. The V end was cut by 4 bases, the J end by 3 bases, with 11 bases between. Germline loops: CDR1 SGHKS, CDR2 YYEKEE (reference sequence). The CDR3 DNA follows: TGTGCCAGCAGCCCCGGGGGGCTCTACGAGCAGTACTTC. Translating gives CASSPGGLYEQYF. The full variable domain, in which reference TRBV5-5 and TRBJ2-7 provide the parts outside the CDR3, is DAGVTQSPTHLIKTRGQQVTLRCSPISGHKSVSWYQQVLGQGPQFIFQYYEKEERGRGNFPDRFSARQFPNYSSELNVNALLLGDSALYLCASSPGGLYEQYFGPGTRLTVT.

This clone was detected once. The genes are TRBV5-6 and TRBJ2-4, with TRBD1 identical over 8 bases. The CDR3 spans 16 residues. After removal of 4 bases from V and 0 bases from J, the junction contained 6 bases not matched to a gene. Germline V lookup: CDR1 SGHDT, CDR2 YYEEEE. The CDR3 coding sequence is TGTGCCAGCAGCACTCAGGGGGCCGGAGCCAAAAACATTCAGTACTTC. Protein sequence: CASSTQGAGAKNIQYF.

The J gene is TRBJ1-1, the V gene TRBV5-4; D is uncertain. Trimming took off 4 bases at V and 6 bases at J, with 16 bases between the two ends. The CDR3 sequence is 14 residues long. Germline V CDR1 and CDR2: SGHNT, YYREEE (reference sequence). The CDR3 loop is CASSPEVGSAEAFF. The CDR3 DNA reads TGTGCCAGCAGCCCAGAGGTAGGGAGTGCTGAAGCTTTCTTT.